This T cell receptor beta chain originates from a study of blood T cell repertoires in COVID-19. Background on the study: COVID-19 samples from acute and convalescent phases originated in the United States, Italy and Spain.

Per the original data handling: Reference gene primer amplification yielded estimated nucleated cell counts. Method: immunoSEQ multiplex PCR; TCRdb's copy keeps in-frame clones and lacks some. V and J calls and clone size are copied from that table; D and trimming were computed from the DNA. The table has 40,000 or so clones, about 88% seen once. The CDR3 is 14 residues long. The germline V gene has CDR1 SGDLS and CDR2 YYNGEE. The trim removed 3 bases at V and 4 bases at J, leaving 6 bases unmatched. The chain employs TRBV9 and TRBJ1-1; 7 bases match TRBD1. The sequenced sample was peripheral blood. The sequence was obtained from a human donor in a cohort sampled during active COVID-19. CDR3 residues: CASSATGQSTEAFF. For the CDR3, the DNA is TGTGCCAGCAGCGCAACGGGACAGTCCACTGAAGCTTTCTTT.